These T cell receptor beta chains were read from a single sample in a study of cytomegalovirus exposure and HLA in healthy donors. Here immunoSEQ multiplex PCR was the method, and the copy in TCRdb shows in-frame clones only, minus some. Here the sample spans around 71,000 clones, around 70% being singletons. The sequenced material came from PBMCs. The receptors were gathered from a male donor in good health and CMV-seropositive. CDR3s include the opening cysteine and the closing phenylalanine or tryptophan. A D gene is named only where the DNA matches it firmly. Rows give clone size only sometimes, using once, few, many, or a class for an expanded clone.

D gene	V gene	J gene	clone size	CDR3 protein	CDR3 DNA
NA	TRBV10-2	TRBJ2-7	NA	CASSESIMSSYEQYF	TGCGCCAGCAGTGAATCAATCATGTCCTCCTACGAGCAGTACTTC
NA	TRBV19	TRBJ2-1	NA	CASSIDSSYNEQFF	TGTGCCAGTAGTATAGACAGTTCCTACAATGAGCAGTTCTTC
TRBD1	TRBV18	TRBJ2-5	NA	CATRGQGKETQYF	TGTGCCACCAGGGGACAGGGAAAAGAGACCCAGTACTTC
TRBD1	TRBV23-1	TRBJ1-5	NA	CASSADRGHQPQHF	TGCGCCAGCAGCGCCGACAGGGGGCATCAGCCCCAGCATTTT
NA	TRBV27	TRBJ2-3	NA	CASRTYTDTQYF	TGTGCCAGCAGAACCTACACAGATACGCAGTATTTT
NA	TRBV27	TRBJ1-1	NA	CASSLSSGGAEAFF	TGTGCCAGCAGTTTAAGTTCAGGAGGGGCTGAAGCTTTCTTT
NA	TRBV6-5	TRBJ1-2	NA	CASKRPQDYGHTF	TGTGCCAGCAAAAGACCCCAGGACTATGGCCACACCTTC
NA	TRBV27	TRBJ2-1	few	CASRESIYNEQFF	TGTGCCAGCAGAGAGAGTATCTACAATGAGCAGTTCTTC
TRBD2	TRBV30	TRBJ2-3	NA	CAWSDLREAVTQYF	TGTGCCTGGAGTGACTTGCGGGAGGCGGTTACGCAGTATTTT
TRBD2	TRBV7-2	TRBJ2-7	NA	CASSTHGRGEQYF	TGTGCCAGCAGCACCCACGGGAGGGGCGAGCAGTACTTC
NA	TRBV6-5	TRBJ2-7	once	CASSRGDYEQYF	TGTGCCAGCAGTCGAGGAGACTACGAGCAGTACTTC
TRBD1	TRBV27	TRBJ2-7	few	CASRKGTGSSYEQYF	TGTGCCAGCCGCAAGGGGACAGGGAGCTCCTACGAGCAGTACTTC
NA	TRBV11-2	TRBJ1-4	NA	CASSSKGHSEKLFF	TGTGCCAGCAGCTCGAAGGGACATAGCGAAAAACTGTTTTTT
NA	TRBV29-1	TRBJ1-4	NA	CSVEDSGDARGKLFF	TGCAGCGTTGAAGATTCCGGGGATGCTCGTGGAAAACTGTTTTTT
NA	TRBV6-1	TRBJ1-6	NA	CASSENRRINSPLHF	TGTGCCAGCAGTGAAAATCGGAGGATTAATTCACCCCTCCACTTT
TRBD2	TRBV7-2	TRBJ2-3	NA	CASSRDYQSTDTQYF	TGTGCCAGCAGCCGGGACTACCAAAGCACAGATACGCAGTATTTT
TRBD2	TRBV6-1	TRBJ2-1	NA	CASSVPGTSGPYNEQFF	TGTGCCAGCAGTGTACCCGGGACTAGCGGCCCCTACAATGAGCAGTTCTTC
NA	TRBV6-5	TRBJ1-4	NA	CASSYSYAGEKLFF	TGTGCCAGCAGTTATTCCTATGCGGGTGAAAAACTGTTTTTT
NA	TRBV27	TRBJ1-1	NA	CASRAGGRGAHTEAFF	TGTGCCAGCAGAGCGGGGGGGCGCGGGGCACACACTGAAGCTTTCTTT
TRBD2	TRBV9	TRBJ2-5	NA	CASSPGTSGSETQYF	TGTGCCAGCAGCCCAGGGACTAGCGGGAGTGAGACCCAGTACTTC
NA	TRBV27	TRBJ1-6	NA	CASSWLNSPLHF	TGTGCCAGCAGTTGGCTCAATTCACCCCTCCACTTT
NA	TRBV11-3	TRBJ2-7	NA	CASSLRRGSYEQYF	TGTGCCAGCAGCTTACGACGGGGATCCTACGAGCAGTACTTC
NA	TRBV5-1	TRBJ1-2	NA	CASSLNEGYTF	TGCGCCAGCAGCTTGAACGAGGGCTACACCTTC
TRBD1	TRBV2	TRBJ1-2	NA	CASGTGGYGYTF	TGTGCCAGCGGGACAGGGGGCTATGGCTACACCTTC
NA	TRBV4-1	TRBJ2-7	few	CASSYGSGPRRYEQYF	TGTGCCAGCAGCTACGGAAGCGGACCTCGGCGCTACGAGCAGTACTTC
NA	TRBV7-2	TRBJ2-6	NA	CASSPQGRAGANVLTF	TGTGCCAGCAGCCCCCAAGGCAGGGCCGGGGCCAACGTCCTGACTTTC
TRBD1	TRBV10-3	TRBJ2-7	NA	CAISDGTADNYEQYF	TGTGCCATCAGTGATGGGACAGCAGATAACTACGAGCAGTACTTC
NA	TRBV27	TRBJ2-7	NA	CASRSPGGRYYEQYF	TGTGCCAGCAGAAGCCCTGGGGGGAGATACTACGAGCAGTACTTC
NA	TRBV7-6	TRBJ2-7	NA	CASSSRGRIEQYF	TGTGCCAGCAGCTCAAGAGGGAGGATCGAGCAGTACTTC
NA	TRBV11-2	TRBJ1-2	NA	CASSLAHSDGYTF	TGTGCCAGCAGCTTAGCGCACAGTGATGGCTACACCTTC
NA	TRBV10-3	TRBJ2-1	NA	CAISEQDYNEQFF	TGTGCCATCAGTGAACAGGATTACAATGAGCAGTTCTTC
NA	TRBV10-1	TRBJ2-7	NA	CASSESRGSYEQYF	TGCGCCAGCAGTGAGTCAAGGGGATCCTACGAGCAGTACTTC
TRBD1	TRBV28	TRBJ1-2	NA	CASSSGQGGNYGYTF	TGTGCCAGCAGCTCGGGACAGGGGGGAAACTATGGCTACACCTTC
NA	TRBV18	TRBJ1-1	NA	CASSPDRLNTEAFF	TGTGCCAGCTCACCTGACAGGCTGAACACTGAAGCTTTCTTT
TRBD1	TRBV6-5	TRBJ1-6	NA	CASSYSPGQRNSPLHF	TGTGCCAGCAGTTACTCACCGGGACAGAGAAATTCACCCCTCCACTTT
NA	TRBV4-1	TRBJ2-2	NA	CASSQEAGLAGELFF	TGCGCCAGCAGCCAAGAAGCCGGACTGGCCGGGGAGCTGTTTTTT
NA	TRBV6-5	TRBJ2-2	NA	CASSCSIRGHTGELFF	TGTGCCAGCAGTTGCTCGATACGGGGTCACACCGGGGAGCTGTTTTTT
NA	TRBV9	TRBJ2-3	NA	CASSANTDTQYF	TGTGCCAGCAGCGCAAACACAGATACGCAGTATTTT
TRBD1	TRBV25-1	TRBJ2-3	NA	CASSGSYGTGGSIDTQYF	TGTGCCAGCAGTGGGTCTTACGGGACAGGGGGTAGTATTGATACGCAGTATTTT
TRBD1	TRBV19	TRBJ1-5	NA	CATSDRGGNQPQHF	TGTGCCACCAGCGACAGGGGTGGGAATCAGCCCCAGCATTTT
TRBD1	TRBV7-9	TRBJ2-7	NA	CASSQTGSRDEQYF	TGTGCCAGCAGCCAGACAGGGAGCCGAGACGAGCAGTACTTC
NA	TRBV6-5	TRBJ2-2	NA	CASSKQGSGELFF	TGTGCCAGCAGCAAACAGGGCTCCGGGGAGCTGTTTTTT
NA	TRBV6-5	TRBJ1-1	NA	CASSWALTGNTEAFF	TGTGCCAGCAGTTGGGCACTTACAGGGAACACTGAAGCTTTCTTT
NA	TRBV6-6	TRBJ1-5	NA	CASRVRDWGNQPQHF	TGTGCCAGCCGAGTCCGGGATTGGGGCAATCAGCCCCAGCATTTT
TRBD2	TRBV29-1	TRBJ2-3	few	CSVNGLAGAGDTQYF	TGCAGCGTTAATGGACTAGCGGGGGCGGGGGATACGCAGTATTTT
NA	TRBV5-1	TRBJ2-7	once	CASSFEQYYEQYF	TGCGCCAGCAGCTTCGAACAGTACTACGAGCAGTACTTC
TRBD1	TRBV7-3	TRBJ2-5	NA	CASSQLVGGLETQYF	TGTGCCAGCAGTCAATTGGTAGGGGGCCTGGAGACCCAGTACTTC
NA	TRBV10-3	TRBJ2-5	NA	CAISESGGARAQYF	TGTGCCATCAGTGAGTCTGGCGGAGCCAGGGCCCAGTACTTC
TRBD2	TRBV7-3	TRBJ2-3	NA	CASSHLTSGSTDTQYF	TGTGCCAGCAGCCACCTGACTAGCGGGAGCACAGATACGCAGTATTTT
NA	TRBV18	TRBJ1-2	NA	CASSPQGKMDGYTF	TGTGCCAGCTCACCGCAGGGGAAGATGGATGGCTACACCTTC
TRBD1	TRBV6-5	TRBJ2-3	NA	CASSGGGDTQYF	TGTGCCAGCTCAGGGGGCGGCGATACGCAGTATTTT
NA	TRBV25-1	TRBJ1-2	NA	CASSVRDGYTF	TGTGCCAGCAGTGTCAGGGATGGCTACACCTTC
NA	TRBV13	TRBJ2-7	NA	CASSWARAREQYF	TGTGCCAGCAGCTGGGCGCGGGCCAGGGAGCAGTACTTC
TRBD1	TRBV7-9	TRBJ2-5	once	CASSLLDRVGQETQYF	TGTGCCAGCAGCTTACTGGACAGGGTAGGCCAAGAGACCCAGTACTTC